The text below deals with one TCR beta chain. This specimen belongs to a study of blood T cell repertoires in COVID-19. Whole-study context: The study drew acute and convalescent COVID-19 samples from the United States, Italy and Spain.

How the authors handled the data: Estimated nucleated cell counts came from reference gene primer amplification. The method was immunoSEQ multiplex PCR; TCRdb's version includes in-frame clones alone and lacks a portion of them. That table gives V, J and clone size, and the DNA gave D and trimming. Of 40,000 to 60,000 clones listed, 86% are singletons. Germline CDR1 SGHDT, CDR2 YYEEEE. This CDR3 is 15 amino acids long. Germline trimming cut 4 bases from V and 5 bases from J; bases unmatched to any gene: 9. The material sequenced was peripheral blood. The genes are TRBV5-6 and TRBJ1-5; 7 nucleotides align to TRBD1. This TCR came from a human donor in a cohort sampled during active COVID-19. This chain's CDR3 is CASSPGTEAYQPQHF. In DNA, the CDR3 is TGTGCCAGCAGCCCAGGGACAGAGGCCTATCAGCCCCAGCATTTT.